The clone carrying this T cell receptor (beta chain) appeared many times. The antigen is undetermined. A patient was excluded if there was uncontrolled infection, other autoimmune disease, pregnancy or lactation. 10 ml fresh peripheral blood yielded the PBMCs. The CDR3 sequence is 14 residues long. V was pared by 5 bases and J by 6 bases, with 14 bases between. Germline CDR1 reads SGHTA; CDR2 reads FQGTGA. Amplification yielded TCR beta CDR3 regions, with RNA transcripts as the source. HTBI primers were the set used in a first-round RT-PCR of the TCR CDR3. TCRdb re-derived calls from the multiplex PCR reads in MiXCR, one entry per CDR3 protein. The table records 300,000 to 450,000 distinct CDR3 sequences, 14% of them present only once. This entry comes from a study of T cells in Graves' hyperthyroidism and ophthalmopathy. Study observations and caveats: With a median lead of approximately six months before onset, the model predicted ophthalmopathy. In blood, most of the thyroid clonotypes expanded above 0.001 were also present.

The chain joins TRBV7-3 to TRBJ2-1; D is unclear. This clonotype was obtained from a woman aged 25 to 39 with Graves' ophthalmopathy. Sequencing was carried out using blood. The DNA for the CDR3 is TGTGCCAGCAGCCCCGCCCAACTCCCCAATGAGCAGTTCTTC. It yields the protein CASSPAQLPNEQFF. Based on the CDR3 plus reference TRBV7-3 and TRBJ2-1, the full variable domain is GAGVSQTPSNKVTEKGKYVELRCDPISGHTALYWYRQSLGQGPEFLIYFQGTGAADDSGLPNDRFFAVRPEGSVSTLKIQRTERGDSAVYLCASSPAQLPNEQFFGPGTRLTVL.